These 2 T cell receptor beta chains were sequenced from one sample in a study of T cells in Graves' hyperthyroidism and ophthalmopathy. TCR beta CDR3 regions were amplified from RNA transcripts. HTBI primers were used for first-round RT-PCR of the TCR CDR3. TCRdb used MiXCR to reprocess the multiplex PCR reads, holding one entry per CDR3 protein. The sample consists of 750,000 to 950,000 distinct CDR3 sequences, approximately 40% of them appearing once. Sample: blood. These receptors were obtained from a young man with Graves' hyperthyroidism.

The gene calls are TRBV9 and TRBJ2-7; 10 bases fit TRBD1. J was trimmed by 7 bases and V by 4 bases; bases with no gene match: 8. The CDR3 has 14 amino acids. The germline V gene encodes CDR1 SGDLS and CDR2 YYNGEE. The CDR3, as DNA: TGTGCCAGCAGCCCCGGGACAGGGGACAGTGAGCAGTACTTC. It specifies CASSPGTGDSEQYF.

This clonotype occurred many times. The chain has TRBV5-1 and TRBJ2-7, with D unresolved. CDR1 is SGHRS, CDR2 YFSETQ, per germline. This CDR3 region has 13 residues. Trimming cost V 4 bases and J 5 bases, with 13 bases left between them. The CDR3 loop reads CASSGVSGDEQYF. CDR3 sequence (DNA): TGCGCCAGCAGCGGGGTGTCAGGCGACGAGCAGTACTTC.